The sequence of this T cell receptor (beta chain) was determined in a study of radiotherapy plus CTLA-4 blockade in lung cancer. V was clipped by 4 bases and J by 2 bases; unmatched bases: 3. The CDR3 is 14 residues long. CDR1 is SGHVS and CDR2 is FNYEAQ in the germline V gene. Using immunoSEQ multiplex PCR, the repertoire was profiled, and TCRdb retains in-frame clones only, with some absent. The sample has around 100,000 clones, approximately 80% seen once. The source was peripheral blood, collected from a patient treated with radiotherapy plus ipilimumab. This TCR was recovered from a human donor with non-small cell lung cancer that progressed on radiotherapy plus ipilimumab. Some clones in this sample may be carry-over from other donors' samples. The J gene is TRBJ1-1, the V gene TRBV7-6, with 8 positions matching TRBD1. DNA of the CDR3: TGTGCCAGCAGCTCGACAGGGGATAACACTGAAGCTTTCTTT. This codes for CASSSTGDNTEAFF.